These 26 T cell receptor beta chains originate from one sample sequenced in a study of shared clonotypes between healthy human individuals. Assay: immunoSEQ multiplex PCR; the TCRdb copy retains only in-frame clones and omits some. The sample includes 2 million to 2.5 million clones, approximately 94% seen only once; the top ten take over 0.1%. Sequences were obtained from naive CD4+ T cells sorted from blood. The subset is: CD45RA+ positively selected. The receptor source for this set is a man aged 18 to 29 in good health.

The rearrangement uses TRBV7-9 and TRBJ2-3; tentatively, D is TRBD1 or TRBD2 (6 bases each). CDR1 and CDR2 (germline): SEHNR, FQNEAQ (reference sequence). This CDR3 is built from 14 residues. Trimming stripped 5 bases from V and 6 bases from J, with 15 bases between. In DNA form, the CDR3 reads TGTGCCAGCAGCGAGAGTGGGGGGCGGGATACGCAGTATTTT. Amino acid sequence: CASSESGGRDTQYF.

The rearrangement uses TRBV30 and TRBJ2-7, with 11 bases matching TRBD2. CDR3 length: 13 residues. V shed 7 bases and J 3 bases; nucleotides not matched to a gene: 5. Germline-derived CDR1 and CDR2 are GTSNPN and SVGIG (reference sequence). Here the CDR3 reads CASGGLAGYEQYF. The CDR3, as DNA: TGTGCCTCTGGAGGACTAGCGGGCTACGAGCAGTACTTC. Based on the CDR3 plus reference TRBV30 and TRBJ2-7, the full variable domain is SQTIHQWPATLVQPVGSPLSLECTVEGTSNPNLYWYRQAAGRGLQLLFYSVGIGQISSEVPQNLSASRPQDRQFILSSKKLLLSDSGFYLCASGGLAGYEQYFGPGTRLTVT.

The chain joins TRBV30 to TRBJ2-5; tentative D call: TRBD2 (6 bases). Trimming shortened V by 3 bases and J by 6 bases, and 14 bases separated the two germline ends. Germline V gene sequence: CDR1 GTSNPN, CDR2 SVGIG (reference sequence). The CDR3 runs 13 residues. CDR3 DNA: TGTGCCTGGAGCCCGGGGGAGGTGAAGACCCAGTACTTC. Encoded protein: CAWSPGEVKTQYF.

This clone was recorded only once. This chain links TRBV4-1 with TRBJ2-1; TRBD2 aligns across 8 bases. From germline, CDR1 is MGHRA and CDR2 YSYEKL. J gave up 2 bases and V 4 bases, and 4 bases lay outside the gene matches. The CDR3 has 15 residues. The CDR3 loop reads CASSLLAGPYNEQFF. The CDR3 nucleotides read TGCGCCAGCAGCCTCCTAGCGGGTCCCTACAATGAGCAGTTCTTC.

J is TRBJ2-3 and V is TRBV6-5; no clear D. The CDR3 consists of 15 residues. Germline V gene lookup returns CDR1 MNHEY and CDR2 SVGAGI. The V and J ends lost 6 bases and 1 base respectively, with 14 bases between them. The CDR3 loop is CASSPALWGTDTQYF. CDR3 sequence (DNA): TGTGCCAGCAGCCCAGCTTTGTGGGGCACAGATACGCAGTATTTT.

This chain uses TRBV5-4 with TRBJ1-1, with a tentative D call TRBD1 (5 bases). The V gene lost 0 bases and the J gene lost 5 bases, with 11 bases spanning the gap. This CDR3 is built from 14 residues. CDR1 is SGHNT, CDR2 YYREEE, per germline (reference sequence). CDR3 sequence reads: CASSLEGATTEAFF. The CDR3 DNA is TGTGCCAGCAGCTTGGAAGGGGCTACTACTGAAGCTTTCTTT.

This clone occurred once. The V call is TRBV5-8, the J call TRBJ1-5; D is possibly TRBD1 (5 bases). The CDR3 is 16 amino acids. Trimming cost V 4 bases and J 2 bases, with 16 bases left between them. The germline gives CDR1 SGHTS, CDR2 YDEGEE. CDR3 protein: CASSRGRGRGNQPQHF. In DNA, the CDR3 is TGTGCCAGCAGCCGGGGCCGGGGACGGGGCAATCAGCCCCAGCATTTT.

CDR3 sequence reads: CASSEIKGQFF. The CDR3 DNA is TGTGCCAGCAGTGAAATCAAGGGGCAGTTCTTC. The rearrangement links TRBV6-1 to TRBJ2-1; D gene unclear. V lost 2 bases to trimming and J lost 12 bases, with 8 bases between them. The CDR3 covers 11 residues. Germline CDR1 MNHNS, CDR2 SASEGT.

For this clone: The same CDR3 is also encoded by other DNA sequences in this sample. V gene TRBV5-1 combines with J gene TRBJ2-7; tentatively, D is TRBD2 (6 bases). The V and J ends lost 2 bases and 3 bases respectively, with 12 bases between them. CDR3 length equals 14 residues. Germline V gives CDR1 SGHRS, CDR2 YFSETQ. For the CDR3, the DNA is TGCGCCAGCAGCTTATCATCCGGGAGCTACGAGCAGTACTTC. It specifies CASSLSSGSYEQYF.

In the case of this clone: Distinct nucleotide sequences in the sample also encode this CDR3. The CDR3 region has the DNA TGTGCCAGCAGAAGACGGGAGACCCAGTACTTC. Translating gives CASRRRETQYF. The rearrangement links TRBV6-5 to TRBJ2-5, with no clear D. V shed 6 bases and J shed 5 bases, with 7 bases lying between them. This CDR3 is 11 amino acids long. Germline CDR1 and CDR2: MNHEY and SVGAGI.

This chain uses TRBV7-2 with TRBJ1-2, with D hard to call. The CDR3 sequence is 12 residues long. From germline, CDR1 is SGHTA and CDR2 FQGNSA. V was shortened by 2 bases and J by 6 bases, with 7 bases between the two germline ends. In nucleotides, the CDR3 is TGTGCCAGCAGCTTAATGGCAGATGGCTACACCTTC. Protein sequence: CASSLMADGYTF.

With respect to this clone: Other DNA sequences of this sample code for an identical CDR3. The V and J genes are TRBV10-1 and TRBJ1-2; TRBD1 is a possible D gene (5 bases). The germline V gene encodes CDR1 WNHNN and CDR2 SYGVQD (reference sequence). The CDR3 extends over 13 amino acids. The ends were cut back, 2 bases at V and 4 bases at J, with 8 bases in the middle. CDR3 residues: CASSESGGYGYTF. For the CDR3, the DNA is TGCGCCAGCAGTGAGAGTGGGGGCTATGGCTACACCTTC.

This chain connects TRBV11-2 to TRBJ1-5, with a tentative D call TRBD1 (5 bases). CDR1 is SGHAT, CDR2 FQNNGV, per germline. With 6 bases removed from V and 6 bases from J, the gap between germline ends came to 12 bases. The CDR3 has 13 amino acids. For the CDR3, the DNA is TGTGCCAGCAGTTCGGACACCACTCAGCCCCAGCATTTT. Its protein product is CASSSDTTQPQHF.

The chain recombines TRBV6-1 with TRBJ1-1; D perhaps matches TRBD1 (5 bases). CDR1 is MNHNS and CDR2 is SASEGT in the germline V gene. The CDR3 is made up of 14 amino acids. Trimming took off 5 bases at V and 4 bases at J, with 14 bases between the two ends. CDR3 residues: CASSYQGGSTEAFF. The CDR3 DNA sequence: TGTGCCAGCAGTTATCAGGGAGGAAGCACTGAAGCTTTCTTT.

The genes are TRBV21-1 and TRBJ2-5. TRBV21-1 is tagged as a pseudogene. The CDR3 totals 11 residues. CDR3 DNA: TGTGCCAGCAGCTCTTGGTTGACCCAGTACTTC. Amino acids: CASSSWLTQYF.

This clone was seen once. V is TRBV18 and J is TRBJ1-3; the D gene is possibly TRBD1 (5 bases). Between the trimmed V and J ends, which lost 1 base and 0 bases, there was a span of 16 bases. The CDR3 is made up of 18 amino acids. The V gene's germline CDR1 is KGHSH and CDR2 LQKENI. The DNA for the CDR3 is TGTGCCAGCTCACCACAGGCGATCGGGGGATACTCTGGAAACACCATATATTTT. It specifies CASSPQAIGGYSGNTIYF. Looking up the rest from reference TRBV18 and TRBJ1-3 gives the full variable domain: NAGVMQNPRHLVRRRGQEARLRCSPMKGHSHVYWYRQLPEEGLKFMVYLQKENIIDESGMPKERFSAEFPKEGPSILRIQQVVRGDSAAYFCASSPQAIGGYSGNTIYFGEGSWLTVV.

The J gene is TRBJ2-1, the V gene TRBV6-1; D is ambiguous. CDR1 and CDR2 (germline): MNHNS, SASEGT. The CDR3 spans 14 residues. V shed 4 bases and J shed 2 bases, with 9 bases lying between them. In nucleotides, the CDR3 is TGTGCCAGCAGTGGCAGGTTAACCTACAATGAGCAGTTCTTC. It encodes CASSGRLTYNEQFF.

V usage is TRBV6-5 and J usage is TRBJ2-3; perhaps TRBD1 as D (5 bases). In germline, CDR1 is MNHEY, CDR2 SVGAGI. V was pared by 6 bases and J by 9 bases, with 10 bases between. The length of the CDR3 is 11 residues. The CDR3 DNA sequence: TGTGCCAGCAGGCAGGGCTCCACGCAGTATTTT. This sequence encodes CASRQGSTQYF.

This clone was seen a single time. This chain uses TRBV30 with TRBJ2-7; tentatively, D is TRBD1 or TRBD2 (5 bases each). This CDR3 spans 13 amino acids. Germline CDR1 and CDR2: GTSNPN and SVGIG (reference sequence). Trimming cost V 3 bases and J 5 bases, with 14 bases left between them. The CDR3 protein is CAWSEGPDNEQYF. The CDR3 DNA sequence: TGTGCCTGGAGCGAGGGACCAGACAACGAGCAGTACTTC. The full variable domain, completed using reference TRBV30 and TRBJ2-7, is SQTIHQWPATLVQPVGSPLSLECTVEGTSNPNLYWYRQAAGRGLQLLFYSVGIGQISSEVPQNLSASRPQDRQFILSSKKLLLSDSGFYLCAWSEGPDNEQYFGPGTRLTVT.

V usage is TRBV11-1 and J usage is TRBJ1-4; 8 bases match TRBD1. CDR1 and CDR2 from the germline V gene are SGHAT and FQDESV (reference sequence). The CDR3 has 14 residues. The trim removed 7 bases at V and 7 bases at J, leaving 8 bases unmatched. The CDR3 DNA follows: TGTGCCAGCAAAAGGACAGGGCTGGGTGAAAAACTGTTTTTT. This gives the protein CASKRTGLGEKLFF.

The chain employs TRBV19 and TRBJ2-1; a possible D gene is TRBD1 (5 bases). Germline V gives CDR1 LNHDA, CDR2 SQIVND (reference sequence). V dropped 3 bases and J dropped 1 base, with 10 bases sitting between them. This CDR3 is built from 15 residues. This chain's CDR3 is CASSIIGDSYNEQFF. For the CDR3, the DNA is TGTGCCAGTAGTATTATAGGGGATTCCTACAATGAGCAGTTCTTC.

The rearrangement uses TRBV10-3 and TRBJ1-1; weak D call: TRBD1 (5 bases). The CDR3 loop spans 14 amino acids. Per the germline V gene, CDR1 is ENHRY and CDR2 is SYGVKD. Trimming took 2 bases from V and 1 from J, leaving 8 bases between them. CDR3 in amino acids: CAISETQGNTEAFF. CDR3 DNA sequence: TGTGCCATCAGTGAGACCCAGGGGAACACTGAAGCTTTCTTT.

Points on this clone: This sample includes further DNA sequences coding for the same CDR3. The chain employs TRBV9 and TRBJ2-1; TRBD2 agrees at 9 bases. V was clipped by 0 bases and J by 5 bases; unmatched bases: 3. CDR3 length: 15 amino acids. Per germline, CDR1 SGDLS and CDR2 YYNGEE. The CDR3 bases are TGTGCCAGCAGCGTAGGACTAGCGGTAAACAATGAGCAGTTCTTC. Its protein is CASSVGLAVNNEQFF.

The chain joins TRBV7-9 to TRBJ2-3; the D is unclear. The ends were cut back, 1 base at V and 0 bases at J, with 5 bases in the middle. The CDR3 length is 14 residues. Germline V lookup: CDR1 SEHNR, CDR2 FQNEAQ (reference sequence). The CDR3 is CASSLVISTDTQYF. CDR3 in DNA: TGTGCCAGCAGCTTAGTGATTAGCACAGATACGCAGTATTTT. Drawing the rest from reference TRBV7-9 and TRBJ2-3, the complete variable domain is DTGVSQNPRHKITKRGQNVTFRCDPISEHNRLYWYRQTLGQGPEFLTYFQNEAQLEKSRLLSDRFSAERPKGSFSTLEIQRTEQGDSAMYLCASSLVISTDTQYFGPGTRLTVL.

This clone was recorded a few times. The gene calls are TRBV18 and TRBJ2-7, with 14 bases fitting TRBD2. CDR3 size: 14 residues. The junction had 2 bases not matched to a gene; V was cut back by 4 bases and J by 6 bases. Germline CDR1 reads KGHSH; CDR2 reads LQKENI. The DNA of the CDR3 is TGTGCCAGCTCACTCGGGACTAGCGGGAGCGAGCAGTACTTC. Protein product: CASSLGTSGSEQYF.

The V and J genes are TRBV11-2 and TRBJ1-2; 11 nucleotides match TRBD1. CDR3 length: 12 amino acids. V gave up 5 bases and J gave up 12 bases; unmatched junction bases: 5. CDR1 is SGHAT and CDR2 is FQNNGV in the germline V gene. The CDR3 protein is CASSTGQGEDTF. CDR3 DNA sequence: TGTGCCAGCAGCACGGGACAGGGGGAGGACACCTTC.